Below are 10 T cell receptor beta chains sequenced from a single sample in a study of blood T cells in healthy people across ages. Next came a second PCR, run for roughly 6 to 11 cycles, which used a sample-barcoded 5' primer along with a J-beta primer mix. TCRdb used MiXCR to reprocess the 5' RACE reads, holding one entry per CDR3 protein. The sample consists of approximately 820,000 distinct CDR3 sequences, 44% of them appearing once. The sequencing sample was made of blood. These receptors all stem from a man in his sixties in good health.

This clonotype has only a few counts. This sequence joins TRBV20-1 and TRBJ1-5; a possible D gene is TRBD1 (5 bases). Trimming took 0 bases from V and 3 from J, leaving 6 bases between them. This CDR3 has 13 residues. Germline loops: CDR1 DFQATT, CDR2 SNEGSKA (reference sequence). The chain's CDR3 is CSARDRDNQPQHF. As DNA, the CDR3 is TGCAGTGCTAGAGACAGGGACAATCAGCCCCAGCATTTT.

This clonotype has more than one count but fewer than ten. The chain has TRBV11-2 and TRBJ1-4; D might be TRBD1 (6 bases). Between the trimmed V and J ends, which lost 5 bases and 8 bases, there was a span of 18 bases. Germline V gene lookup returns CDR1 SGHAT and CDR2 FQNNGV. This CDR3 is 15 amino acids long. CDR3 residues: CASSPTGLGGEKLFF. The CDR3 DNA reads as TGTGCCAGCAGCCCCACAGGGTTGGGGGGAGAAAAACTGTTTTTT.

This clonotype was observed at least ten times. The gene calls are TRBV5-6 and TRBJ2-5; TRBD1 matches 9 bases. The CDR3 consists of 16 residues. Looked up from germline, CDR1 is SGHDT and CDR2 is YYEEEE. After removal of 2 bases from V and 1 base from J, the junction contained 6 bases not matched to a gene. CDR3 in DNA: TGTGCCAGCAGCTTTAGTACAGGGGGCCCCCAAGAGACCCAGTACTTC. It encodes CASSFSTGGPQETQYF.

Here the CDR3 reads CSANDRANTEAFF. The CDR3 nucleotides are TGCAGCGCCAACGACAGGGCTAACACTGAAGCTTTCTTT. The chain employs TRBV29-1 and TRBJ1-1, with 7 positions matching TRBD1. The CDR3 spans 13 residues. The germline CDR1 and CDR2 sequences are SQVTM and ANQGSEA. With 7 bases clipped from V and 2 bases from J, the junction kept 7 bases outside the gene matches.

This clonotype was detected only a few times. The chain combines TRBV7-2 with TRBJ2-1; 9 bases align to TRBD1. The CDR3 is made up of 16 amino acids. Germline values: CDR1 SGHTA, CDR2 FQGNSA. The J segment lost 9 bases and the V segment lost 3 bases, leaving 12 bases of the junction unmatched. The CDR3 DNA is TGTGCCAGCAGCTTGTGGGGACAGGGATTTTCTGGTGAGCAGTTCTTC. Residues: CASSLWGQGFSGEQFF.

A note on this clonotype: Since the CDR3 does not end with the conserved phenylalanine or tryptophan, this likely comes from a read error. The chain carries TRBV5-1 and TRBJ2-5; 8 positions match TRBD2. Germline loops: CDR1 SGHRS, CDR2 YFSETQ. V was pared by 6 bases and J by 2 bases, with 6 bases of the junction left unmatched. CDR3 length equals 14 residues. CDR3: CASNHGGAQETQYI. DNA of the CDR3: TGCGCCAGCAATCACGGGGGGGCACAAGAGACCCAGTACATC.

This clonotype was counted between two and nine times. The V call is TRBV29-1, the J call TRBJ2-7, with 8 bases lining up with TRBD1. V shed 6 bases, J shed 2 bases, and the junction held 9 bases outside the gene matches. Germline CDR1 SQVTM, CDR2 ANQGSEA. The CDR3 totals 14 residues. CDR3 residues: CSVGTDRGTYEQYF. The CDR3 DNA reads TGCAGCGTGGGAACCGACAGGGGAACCTACGAGCAGTACTTC.

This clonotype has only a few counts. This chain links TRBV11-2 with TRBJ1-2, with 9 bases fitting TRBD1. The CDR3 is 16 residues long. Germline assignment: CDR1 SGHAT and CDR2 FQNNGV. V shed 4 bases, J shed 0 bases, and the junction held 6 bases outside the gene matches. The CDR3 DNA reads TGTGCCAGCAGCTGGGGACAGGGACATGCTAACTATGGCTACACCTTC. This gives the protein CASSWGQGHANYGYTF. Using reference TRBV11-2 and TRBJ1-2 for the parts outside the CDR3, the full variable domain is EAGVAQSPRYKIIEKRQSVAFWCNPISGHATLYWYQQILGQGPKLLIQFQNNGVVDDSQLPKDRFSAERLKGVDSTLKIQPAKLEDSAVYLCASSWGQGHANYGYTFGSGTRLTVV.

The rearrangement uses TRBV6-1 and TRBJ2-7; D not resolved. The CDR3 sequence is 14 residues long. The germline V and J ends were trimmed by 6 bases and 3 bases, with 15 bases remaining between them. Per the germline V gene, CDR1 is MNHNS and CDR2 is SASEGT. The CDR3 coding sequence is TGTGCCAGCAGCACATCCCCGCATAACTACGAGCAGTACTTC. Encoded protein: CASSTSPHNYEQYF.

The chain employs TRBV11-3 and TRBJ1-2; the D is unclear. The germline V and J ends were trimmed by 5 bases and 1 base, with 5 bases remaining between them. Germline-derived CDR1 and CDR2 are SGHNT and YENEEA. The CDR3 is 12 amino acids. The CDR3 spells CASSPFNYGYTF. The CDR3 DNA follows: TGTGCCAGCAGCCCGTTTAACTATGGCTACACCTTC.